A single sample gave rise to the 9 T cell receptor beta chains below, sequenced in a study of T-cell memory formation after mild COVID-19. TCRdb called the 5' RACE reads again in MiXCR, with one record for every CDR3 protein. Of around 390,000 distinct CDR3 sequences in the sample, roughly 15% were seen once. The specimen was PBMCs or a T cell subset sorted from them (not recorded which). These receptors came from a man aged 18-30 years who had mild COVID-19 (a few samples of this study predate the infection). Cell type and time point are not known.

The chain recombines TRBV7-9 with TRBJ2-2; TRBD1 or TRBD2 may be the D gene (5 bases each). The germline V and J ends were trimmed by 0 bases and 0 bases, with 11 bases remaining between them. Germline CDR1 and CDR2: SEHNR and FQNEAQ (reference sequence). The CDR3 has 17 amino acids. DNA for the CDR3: TGTGCCAGCAGCTTAGCGGGGAGACAGTCGAACACCGGGGAGCTGTTTTTT. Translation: CASSLAGRQSNTGELFF. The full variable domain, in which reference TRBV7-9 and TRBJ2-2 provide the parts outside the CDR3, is DTGVSQNPRHKITKRGQNVTFRCDPISEHNRLYWYRQTLGQGPEFLTYFQNEAQLEKSRLLSDRFSAERPKGSFSTLEIQRTEQGDSAMYLCASSLAGRQSNTGELFFGEGSRLTVL.

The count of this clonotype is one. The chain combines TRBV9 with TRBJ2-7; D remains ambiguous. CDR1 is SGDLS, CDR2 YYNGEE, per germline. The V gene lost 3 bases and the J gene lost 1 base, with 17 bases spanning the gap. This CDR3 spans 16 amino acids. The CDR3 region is CASSDPAGRPSYEQYF. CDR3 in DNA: TGTGCCAGCAGCGATCCGGCCGGGCGGCCGTCCTACGAGCAGTACTTC. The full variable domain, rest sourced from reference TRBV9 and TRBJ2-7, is DSGVTQTPKHLITATGQRVTLRCSPRSGDLSVYWYQQSLDQGLQFLIQYYNGEERAKGNILERFSAQQFPDLHSELNLSSLELGDSALYFCASSDPAGRPSYEQYFGPGTRLTVT.

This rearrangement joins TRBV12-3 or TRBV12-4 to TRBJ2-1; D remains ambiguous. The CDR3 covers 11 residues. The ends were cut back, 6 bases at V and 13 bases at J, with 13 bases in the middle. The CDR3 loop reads CASSQGKGQFF. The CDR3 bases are TGTGCCAGCAGCCAAGGCAAGGGACAGTTCTTC.

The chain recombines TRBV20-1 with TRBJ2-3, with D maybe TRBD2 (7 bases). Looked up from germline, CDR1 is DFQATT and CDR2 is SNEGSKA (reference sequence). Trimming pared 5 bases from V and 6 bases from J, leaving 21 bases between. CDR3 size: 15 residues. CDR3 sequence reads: CSAFRGGGLGDTQYF. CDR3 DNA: TGCAGTGCTTTCCGGGGCGGGGGCCTGGGCGATACGCAGTATTTT.

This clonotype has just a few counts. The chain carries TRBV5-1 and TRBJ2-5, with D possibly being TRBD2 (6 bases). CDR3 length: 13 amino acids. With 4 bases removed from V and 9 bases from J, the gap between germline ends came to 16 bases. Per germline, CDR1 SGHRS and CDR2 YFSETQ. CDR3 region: CASSLAAGEAQYF. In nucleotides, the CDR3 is TGCGCCAGCAGCCTCGCCGCCGGGGAGGCCCAGTACTTC.

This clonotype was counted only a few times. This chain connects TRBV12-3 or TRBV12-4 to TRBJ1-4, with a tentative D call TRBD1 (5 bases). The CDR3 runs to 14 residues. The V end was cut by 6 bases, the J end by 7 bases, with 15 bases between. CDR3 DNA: TGTGCCAGCAGGCTCCAGGGTGTTGGTGAAAAACTGTTTTTT. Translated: CASRLQGVGEKLFF.

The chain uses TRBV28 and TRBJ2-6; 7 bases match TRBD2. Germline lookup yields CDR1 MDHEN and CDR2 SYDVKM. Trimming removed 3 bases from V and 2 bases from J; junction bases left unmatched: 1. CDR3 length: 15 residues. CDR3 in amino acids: CASSFAGAGANVLTF. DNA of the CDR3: TGTGCCAGCAGTTTCGCGGGGGCTGGGGCCAACGTCCTGACTTTC.

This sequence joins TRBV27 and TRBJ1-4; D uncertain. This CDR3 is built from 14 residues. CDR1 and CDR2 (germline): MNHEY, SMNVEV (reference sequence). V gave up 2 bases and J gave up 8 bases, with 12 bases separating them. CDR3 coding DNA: TGTGCCAGCAGTTTAGGGTGGGGTCGAGAAAAACTGTTTTTT. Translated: CASSLGWGREKLFF.

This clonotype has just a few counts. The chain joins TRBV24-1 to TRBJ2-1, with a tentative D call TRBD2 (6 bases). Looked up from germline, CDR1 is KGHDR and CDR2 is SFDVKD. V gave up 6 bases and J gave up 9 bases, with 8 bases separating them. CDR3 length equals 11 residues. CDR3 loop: CATSRGGEQFF. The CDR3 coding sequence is TGTGCCACCAGTAGGGGAGGTGAGCAGTTCTTC.